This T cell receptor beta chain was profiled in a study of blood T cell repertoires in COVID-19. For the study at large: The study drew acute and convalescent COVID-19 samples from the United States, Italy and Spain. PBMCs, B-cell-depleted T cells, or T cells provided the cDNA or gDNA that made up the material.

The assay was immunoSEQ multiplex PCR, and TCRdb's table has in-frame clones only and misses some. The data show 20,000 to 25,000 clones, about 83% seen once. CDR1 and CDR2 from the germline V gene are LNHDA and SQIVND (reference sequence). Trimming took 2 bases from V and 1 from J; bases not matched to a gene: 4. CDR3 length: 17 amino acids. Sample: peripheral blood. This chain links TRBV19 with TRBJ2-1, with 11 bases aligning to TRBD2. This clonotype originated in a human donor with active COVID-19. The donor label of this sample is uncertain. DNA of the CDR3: TGTGCCAGTAGTATAAACCTAGCGGGAGGTTCCTACAATGAGCAGTTCTTC. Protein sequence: CASSINLAGGSYNEQFF.